This TCR beta chain was captured in a study of blood T cell repertoires in COVID-19. Across the study: Acute-phase and convalescent COVID-19 samples originated in the United States, Italy and Spain.

CDR3 length: 15 amino acids. Per the germline V gene, CDR1 is SGHNT and CDR2 is YYREEE (reference sequence). The ends were cut back, 2 bases at V and 0 bases at J, with 9 bases in the middle. Some clones are missing from TCRdb's copy, which holds only in-frame ones; the method was immunoSEQ multiplex PCR. The sample carries 30,000 to 35,000 clones, about 93% recorded once. The specimen was peripheral blood. The source is a human donor in a cohort sampled during active COVID-19. The rearrangement links TRBV5-4 to TRBJ1-5; D remains ambiguous. The CDR3 DNA is TGTGCCAGCAGCTTTTTTGAGGATAGCAATCAGCCCCAGCATTTT. It is translated as CASSFFEDSNQPQHF.